The present T cell receptor beta chain was sequenced within a study of blood T cell repertoires in COVID-19. In the study overall: The samples span acute and convalescent COVID-19 from the United States, Italy and Spain. From T cells, B-cell-depleted T cells, or PBMCs came the material, which was cDNA or gDNA.

Patients of the Seattle cohort, enrolled during active infection, were followed longitudinally. CDR3 length: 16 residues. Germline V gene data show CDR1 as MGHRA and CDR2 as YSYEKL. V lost 2 bases and J lost 1, with 11 bases in between. Some clones are missing from TCRdb's copy, which holds only in-frame ones; the method was immunoSEQ multiplex PCR. The table lists about 180,000 clones, about 83% of them singletons. The sample taken for sequencing was peripheral blood. The V and J genes are TRBV4-1 and TRBJ2-2; possibly TRBD2 for D (5 bases). This receptor was identified in a person aged 70 to 85 with COVID-19, enrolled during active disease. Here the CDR3 DNA reads TGCGCCAGCAGCCAATTCCTCGCGGGGAACACCGGGGAGCTGTTTTTT. Translated: CASSQFLAGNTGELFF.